The 8 T cell receptor beta chains below all came from one sample that was sequenced in a study of shared clonotypes between healthy human individuals. Generated by immunoSEQ multiplex PCR, the TCRdb table keeps only in-frame clones and is missing some. The table has 470,000 or so clones, approximately 80% seen once. Sequencing used PBMCs. Receptors were obtained from a woman in her forties in good health. Some clones in this sample may be carry-over from other donors' samples.

There are a few counts of this clone. This chain links TRBV30 with TRBJ2-1; 7 nucleotides align to TRBD2. Germline CDR1 is GTSNPN and CDR2 is SVGIG (reference sequence). This CDR3 region has 13 residues. V shed 2 bases and J 2 bases; nucleotides not matched to a gene: 0. CDR3 in amino acids: CAWSRGAYNEQFF. The CDR3 region has the DNA TGTGCCTGGAGTCGGGGGGCCTACAATGAGCAGTTCTTC.

The chain is built from TRBV18 and TRBJ2-7; 7 bases line up with TRBD1. This CDR3 region has 16 residues. The trim removed 0 bases at V and 2 bases at J, leaving 7 bases unmatched. Looked up from germline, CDR1 is KGHSH and CDR2 is LQKENI. The DNA for the CDR3 is TGTGCCAGCTCACCACCCGGGACAGCACACCCCTACGAGCAGTACTTC. This translates into CASSPPGTAHPYEQYF. The variable domain in full, completed from reference TRBV18 and TRBJ2-7, reads NAGVMQNPRHLVRRRGQEARLRCSPMKGHSHVYWYRQLPEEGLKFMVYLQKENIIDESGMPKERFSAEFPKEGPSILRIQQVVRGDSAAYFCASSPPGTAHPYEQYFGPGTRLTVT.

In this sample, this clone turned up once. This chain connects TRBV12-5 to TRBJ2-2; TRBD2 is a possible D gene (6 bases). The CDR3 extends over 16 amino acids. Germline lookup yields CDR1 LGHNT and CDR2 FRNRAP. V gave up 3 bases and J gave up 2 bases, with 13 bases separating them. This CDR3 is CASGFRAGTNTGELFF. In DNA, the CDR3 is TGTGCTAGTGGTTTTAGGGCAGGGACTAACACCGGGGAGCTGTTTTTT.

This clone has only one observation. The gene calls are TRBV28 and TRBJ2-7, with D perhaps TRBD1 (6 bases). The CDR3 sequence is 16 residues long. The V gene's germline CDR1 is MDHEN and CDR2 SYDVKM. Trimming removed 2 bases at V and 4 bases at J, with 18 bases between. The CDR3 spells CASSLPGAGNYYEQYF. The CDR3, as DNA: TGTGCCAGCAGTTTACCAGGGGCAGGAAACTATTACGAGCAGTACTTC.

This clone came up once. The rearrangement joins TRBV29-1 to TRBJ1-1; a weak D match, TRBD1 (6 bases). This CDR3 has 13 residues. Trimming cost V 0 bases and J 3 bases, with 8 bases left between them. Germline values: CDR1 SQVTM, CDR2 ANQGSEA. The CDR3 loop is CSVEDSGDTEAFF. The CDR3 region has the DNA TGCAGCGTTGAAGATTCAGGGGACACTGAAGCTTTCTTT.

In this sample, this clone turned up once. The rearrangement joins TRBV27 to TRBJ2-2; D not resolved. Trimming removed 5 bases at V and 8 bases at J, with 21 bases between. CDR1 and CDR2 from the germline V gene are MNHEY and SMNVEV (reference sequence). This CDR3 is 16 amino acids long. The CDR3 DNA sequence: TGTGCCAGCAGTCCCTCCCCGGTCACTTGGTCTGGGGAGCTGTTTTTT. Protein: CASSPSPVTWSGELFF.

The rearrangement joins TRBV10-2 to TRBJ2-7; 8 nucleotides match TRBD2. CDR1 and CDR2 (germline): WSHSY, SAAADI. This CDR3 has 14 amino acids. After removal of 6 bases from V and 2 bases from J, the junction contained 6 bases not matched to a gene. The chain's CDR3 is CASRTGRGPYEQYF. The CDR3 bases are TGCGCCAGCAGAACCGGGAGGGGTCCCTACGAGCAGTACTTC.

V and J are TRBV5-4 and TRBJ2-3, with D maybe TRBD1 (5 bases). The V gene lost 4 bases and the J gene lost 2 bases, with 14 bases spanning the gap. The CDR3 spans 15 residues. Germline CDR1 reads SGHNT; CDR2 reads YYREEE (reference sequence). This CDR3 reads CASSVDSLYTDTQYF. Written as DNA, the CDR3 is TGTGCCAGCAGCGTTGACAGCCTCTACACAGATACGCAGTATTTT.